These 5 T cell receptor beta chains came from one sample sequenced in a study of siplizumab effects on memory and regulatory T cells. Assay: immunoSEQ multiplex PCR; the TCRdb copy retains only in-frame clones and omits some. The sample holds more than 90,000 clones, roughly 94% seen once. The sequenced sample consisted of non-Treg CD4+ T cells sorted from blood. These receptors all come from a human donor in good health.

The chain links TRBV21-1 to TRBJ2-1. TRBV21-1 corresponds to a pseudogene. The CDR3 is 11 amino acids. Here the CDR3 DNA reads TGTGCCCCAGTGACGAACAATGAGCAGTTCTTC. Amino acids: CAPVTNNEQFF.

This chain links TRBV28 with TRBJ2-7; 10 positions match TRBD1. This CDR3 contains 16 residues. In germline, CDR1 is MDHEN, CDR2 SYDVKM. With V trimmed by 6 bases and J by 4 bases, 12 bases remained unmatched. The CDR3 reads CASRRPTGGKTYEQYF. The CDR3 DNA reads as TGTGCCAGCAGACGGCCGACAGGGGGCAAAACTTACGAGCAGTACTTC.

The rearrangement links TRBV27 to TRBJ2-3, with D uncertain. V was shortened by 3 bases and J by 0 bases, with 13 bases between the two germline ends. CDR1 and CDR2 from the germline V gene are MNHEY and SMNVEV (reference sequence). The CDR3 loop spans 16 amino acids. The CDR3: CASSFLPSASTDTQYF. The CDR3 DNA is TGTGCCAGCAGTTTTCTTCCCAGCGCGAGCACAGATACGCAGTATTTT.

This clone showed up just once. The chain employs TRBV27 and TRBJ1-5; no reliable D call. CDR1 and CDR2 from the germline V gene are MNHEY and SMNVEV (reference sequence). This CDR3 comprises 15 residues. Trimming took 10 bases from V and 4 from J, leaving 20 bases between them. CDR3 sequence reads: CATRKGEGLNQPQHF. The CDR3 DNA follows: TGTGCCACACGTAAGGGCGAAGGCCTTAATCAGCCCCAGCATTTT.

A single count supports this clone. The chain couples TRBV28 to TRBJ1-5; 8 positions match TRBD1. This CDR3 spans 15 amino acids. Germline trimming cut 3 bases from V and 5 bases from J; bases unmatched to any gene: 6. Germline V CDR1 and CDR2: MDHEN, SYDVKM. The CDR3 loop reads CASSFRQGADQPQHF. CDR3 in DNA: TGTGCCAGCAGTTTTCGGCAGGGGGCCGATCAGCCCCAGCATTTT.